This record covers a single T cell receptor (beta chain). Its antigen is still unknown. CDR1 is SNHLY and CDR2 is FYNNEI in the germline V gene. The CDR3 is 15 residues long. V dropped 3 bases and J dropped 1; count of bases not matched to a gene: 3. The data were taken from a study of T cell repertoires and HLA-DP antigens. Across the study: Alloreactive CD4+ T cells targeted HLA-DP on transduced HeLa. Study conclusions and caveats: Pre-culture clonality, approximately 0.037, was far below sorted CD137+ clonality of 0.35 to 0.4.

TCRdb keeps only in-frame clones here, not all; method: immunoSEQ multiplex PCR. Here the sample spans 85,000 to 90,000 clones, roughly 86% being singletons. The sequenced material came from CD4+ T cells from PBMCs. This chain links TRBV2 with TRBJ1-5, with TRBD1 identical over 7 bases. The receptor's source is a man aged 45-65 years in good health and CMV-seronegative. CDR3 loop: CASSDTGQSNQPQHF. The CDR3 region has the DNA TGTGCCAGCAGTGACACGGGACAGAGCAATCAGCCCCAGCATTTT.